These 28 T cell receptor beta chains originate from one sample sequenced in a study of cytomegalovirus exposure and HLA in healthy donors. PCR amplification relied on 60 Vbeta primers (plus 13 Jbeta primers). Clones were sequenced by immunoSEQ multiplex PCR, and TCRdb holds only the in-frame ones, with some missing. In the table there are 130,000 to 150,000 clones, approximately 80% of which are singletons. Material for sequencing was PBMCs. All receptors derive from a woman between 50 and 59 years old in good health and CMV-seronegative.

This sequence joins TRBV19 and TRBJ1-2, with D tentatively TRBD1 (6 bases). This CDR3 is 14 amino acids long. Germline-derived CDR1 and CDR2 are LNHDA and SQIVND (reference sequence). V dropped 4 bases and J dropped 7 bases, with 16 bases sitting between them. CDR3 sequence: CASSSETGLTGYTF. The CDR3 DNA reads TGTGCCAGTAGTAGCGAAACAGGGTTGACTGGCTACACCTTC.

This sequence joins TRBV5-1 and TRBJ2-3, with TRBD1 identical over 8 bases. Germline V gene lookup returns CDR1 SGHRS and CDR2 YFSETQ. Losses at the gene ends were 1 base for V and 5 bases for J; bases not matched to a gene: 6. This CDR3 region has 15 residues. The CDR3 DNA is TGCGCCAGCAGCTTGAGACAGGGGCTTAGAGATACGCAGTATTTT. Residues: CASSLRQGLRDTQYF.

This chain joins TRBV6-5 and TRBJ1-2, with 10 bases fitting TRBD1. CDR3 length: 15 amino acids. CDR1 and CDR2 (germline): MNHEY, SVGAGI. Germline trimming cut 0 bases from V and 2 bases from J; bases unmatched to any gene: 0. CDR3 DNA sequence: TGTGCCAGCAGTTACTCGACAGGGGGCAACTATGGCTACACCTTC. It is translated as CASSYSTGGNYGYTF.

This rearrangement joins TRBV9 to TRBJ2-1; weak D call: TRBD2 (5 bases). V gave up 2 bases and J gave up 9 bases, with 9 bases separating them. CDR3 size: 12 residues. Germline-derived CDR1 and CDR2 are SGDLS and YYNGEE. CDR3 amino acids: CASSVGDPEQFF. Written as DNA, the CDR3 is TGTGCCAGCAGCGTCGGGGATCCTGAGCAGTTCTTC.

The rearrangement uses TRBV6-5 and TRBJ1-2; 7 nucleotides align to TRBD1. Germline V lookup: CDR1 MNHEY, CDR2 SVGAGI. J lost 4 bases, V lost 10 bases, and 6 bases had no gene match. This CDR3 has 12 amino acids. CDR3 nucleotides: TGTGCCACTCAGGGACAGATCTATGGCTACACCTTC. Its protein is CATQGQIYGYTF.

The chain uses TRBV6-5 and TRBJ2-5; D unresolved. This CDR3 has 14 residues. The V end was cut by 5 bases, the J end by 0 bases, with 10 bases between. Germline V lookup: CDR1 MNHEY, CDR2 SVGAGI. CDR3 sequence: CASSPENNQETQYF. The CDR3 coding sequence is TGTGCCAGCAGTCCGGAGAACAACCAAGAGACCCAGTACTTC.

This sequence joins TRBV14 and TRBJ1-6; tentative D call: TRBD1 (5 bases). The CDR3 has 15 amino acids. V lost 4 bases and J lost 8, with 15 bases in between. Germline lookup yields CDR1 SGHDN and CDR2 FVKESK. The DNA of the CDR3 is TGTGCCAGCAGCCTCCGGGGGGTAGGTGATTCACCCCTCCACTTT. Its protein is CASSLRGVGDSPLHF.

The chain couples TRBV15 to TRBJ2-7; TRBD2 might be the D (5 bases). Germline V gene data show CDR1 as LNHNV and CDR2 as YYDKDF (reference sequence). V lost 2 bases and J 0 bases, leaving 8 bases between the germline ends. The CDR3 loop spans 14 amino acids. CDR3 in DNA: TGTGCCACCAGCAGAACTAGTTCCTCCTACGAGCAGTACTTC. It codes for CATSRTSSSYEQYF.

The chain employs TRBV4-1 and TRBJ2-3, with unresolved D. The germline gives CDR1 MGHRA, CDR2 YSYEKL. This CDR3 is 15 amino acids long. With 2 bases removed from V and 2 bases from J, the gap between germline ends came to 11 bases. This chain's CDR3 is CASSQLEATTDTQYF. The CDR3 DNA follows: TGCGCCAGCAGCCAATTAGAAGCGACCACAGATACGCAGTATTTT.

This clone was counted between two and nine times. V and J are TRBV6-6 and TRBJ2-5; 8 nucleotides match TRBD2. The length of the CDR3 is 14 residues. Germline assignment: CDR1 MNHNY and CDR2 SVGAGI (reference sequence). With V trimmed by 5 bases and J by 5 bases, 7 bases remained unmatched. The CDR3 spells CASSHGGALETQYF. CDR3 nucleotides: TGTGCCAGCAGTCACGGGGGGGCCCTGGAGACCCAGTACTTC.

This chain joins TRBV27 and TRBJ1-4; D uncertain. This CDR3 is built from 14 residues. V was shortened by 6 bases and J by 4 bases, with 12 bases between the two germline ends. The V gene's germline CDR1 is MNHEY and CDR2 SMNVEV (reference sequence). The chain's CDR3 is CASRPWRSNEKLFF. CDR3 nucleotides: TGTGCCAGCAGACCTTGGCGGAGTAATGAAAAACTGTTTTTT.

Of note for this clone: The junction does not match germline at one end; this may be a read error. The gene calls are TRBV7-9 and TRBJ1-5; D gene unclear. CDR1 is SEHNR and CDR2 is FQNEAQ in the germline V gene (reference sequence). The CDR3 is 14 residues long. This CDR3 is CSSSSEVGYQPQHF. Here the CDR3 DNA reads TGTTCCAGCAGCTCCGAGGTCGGTTATCAGCCCCAGCATTTT.

This rearrangement joins TRBV6-5 to TRBJ1-2, with a tentative D call TRBD1 (6 bases). Trimming cost V 6 bases and J 4 bases, with 15 bases left between them. The CDR3 is 14 residues long. Germline V gives CDR1 MNHEY, CDR2 SVGAGI. The CDR3 is CASRLGGGGYGYTF. In DNA form, the CDR3 reads TGTGCCAGCAGGCTTGGGGGGGGCGGCTATGGCTACACCTTC.

V and J are TRBV7-9 and TRBJ2-7, with D possibly being TRBD1 (9 bases). The CDR3 consists of 16 residues. CDR1 SEHNR and CDR2 FQNEAQ come from the germline V gene (reference sequence). V was trimmed by 5 bases and J by 5 bases, leaving 22 bases between them. DNA of the CDR3: TGTGCCAGCAGCCCCGGGGGGGGGACAGGGATCCACGAGCAGTACTTC. It specifies CASSPGGGTGIHEQYF.

A note on this clone: The junction and the germline gene differ at one end; a read error may be behind it. The V call is TRBV11-3, the J call TRBJ2-2; no firm D call. The germline gives CDR1 SGHNT, CDR2 YENEEA. CDR3 length equals 16 residues. The CDR3 DNA is TGTGCCGGCAGCTTAGCTCCTCTCCCGAACACCGGGGAGCTGTTTTTT. It specifies CAGSLAPLPNTGELFF.

The chain uses TRBV7-2 and TRBJ2-7; tentatively, D is TRBD1 (6 bases). With 2 bases removed from V and 2 bases from J, the gap between germline ends came to 13 bases. CDR3 length: 15 residues. Germline lookup yields CDR1 SGHTA and CDR2 FQGNSA. CDR3 sequence (DNA): TGTGCCAGCAGCTTATACGGGACATTCGCCTACGAGCAGTACTTC. This encodes CASSLYGTFAYEQYF. The full variable domain, rest sourced from reference TRBV7-2 and TRBJ2-7, is GAGVSQSPSNKVTEKGKDVELRCDPISGHTALYWYRQSLGQGLEFLIYFQGNSAPDKSGLPSDRFSAERTGGSVSTLTIQRTQQEDSAVYLCASSLYGTFAYEQYFGPGTRLTVT.

The chain uses TRBV27 and TRBJ2-2; D is uncertain. Trimming cost V 6 bases and J 1 base, with 6 bases left between them. Germline V CDR1 and CDR2: MNHEY, SMNVEV (reference sequence). There are 13 residues in the CDR3. As DNA, the CDR3 is TGTGCCAGCAGGTCGGGGAACACCGGGGAGCTGTTTTTT. Amino acid sequence: CASRSGNTGELFF.

This chain connects TRBV14 to TRBJ2-3, with 9 bases identical to TRBD1. Germline V CDR1 and CDR2: SGHDN, FVKESK. The trim removed 5 bases at V and 0 bases at J, leaving 6 bases unmatched. The CDR3 contains 16 residues. CDR3 bases: TGTGCCAGCAGCGTATACAGGGGGCCAAGCACAGATACGCAGTATTTT. Translated, it gives CASSVYRGPSTDTQYF.

The chain employs TRBV7-6 and TRBJ1-1; 11 bases match TRBD1. Germline-derived CDR1 and CDR2 are SGHVS and FNYEAQ. This CDR3 comprises 17 residues. Germline trimming cut 2 bases from V and 5 bases from J; bases unmatched to any gene: 10. The CDR3 DNA sequence: TGTGCCAGCAGCTTATTGTCGTTGGGGACAGGGGGGACTGAAGCTTTCTTT. It specifies CASSLLSLGTGGTEAFF.

J is TRBJ1-5 and V is TRBV6-1, with D uncertain. The CDR3 has 13 residues. V lost 3 bases to trimming and J lost 4 bases, with 7 bases between them. Germline CDR1 and CDR2: MNHNS and SASEGT. The CDR3 sequence: CASSDGRNQPQHF. The CDR3 DNA sequence: TGTGCCAGCAGTGATGGCAGGAATCAGCCCCAGCATTTT.

The J gene is TRBJ1-2, the V gene TRBV5-1; a weak D match, TRBD1 (5 bases). Germline V gene data show CDR1 as SGHRS and CDR2 as YFSETQ. The CDR3 extends over 13 amino acids. The V end lost 0 bases, the J end lost 6 bases, and 9 bases lay between the germline ends. CDR3 DNA: TGCGCCAGCAGCTTGGAGGGGAATCATGGCTACACCTTC. Residues: CASSLEGNHGYTF.

This clone was seen a few times. The chain employs TRBV9 and TRBJ1-1; maybe TRBD1 (6 bases). From germline, CDR1 is SGDLS and CDR2 YYNGEE. V was pared by 3 bases and J by 0 bases, with 9 bases between. This CDR3 has 14 amino acids. The CDR3 is CASSGQVMNTEAFF. The CDR3 DNA reads TGTGCCAGCAGCGGACAGGTGATGAACACTGAAGCTTTCTTT.

The chain employs TRBV2 and TRBJ2-7; 7 bases line up with TRBD1. CDR3 length: 14 amino acids. Trimming cost V 6 bases and J 3 bases; bases outside gene matches: 8. The germline CDR1 and CDR2 sequences are SNHLY and FYNNEI. CDR3 sequence: CASSPTGFIYEQYF. CDR3 DNA: TGTGCCAGCAGCCCGACAGGGTTTATCTACGAGCAGTACTTC. Using reference TRBV2 and TRBJ2-7 for the parts outside the CDR3, the full variable domain is EPEVTQTPSHQVTQMGQEVILRCVPISNHLYFYWYRQILGQKVEFLVSFYNNEISEKSEIFDDQFSVERPDGSNFTLKIRSTKLEDSAMYFCASSPTGFIYEQYFGPGTRLTVT.

The chain has TRBV4-1 and TRBJ1-2; 10 bases match TRBD1. CDR3 size: 15 residues. Germline CDR1 reads MGHRA; CDR2 reads YSYEKL. V shed 4 bases, J shed 1 base, and the junction held 3 bases outside the gene matches. CDR3 loop: CASSPGQGGNYGYTF. The DNA for the CDR3 is TGCGCCAGCAGCCCAGGACAGGGGGGTAACTATGGCTACACCTTC.

This clone was detected a few times. This sequence joins TRBV6-4 and TRBJ2-7; a possible D gene is TRBD1 (5 bases). Germline V CDR1 and CDR2: MRHNA, SNTAGT. The CDR3 is 15 residues long. V was clipped by 3 bases and J by 3 bases, with 15 bases between them. CDR3 in amino acids: CASSERSGQYYEQYF. CDR3 nucleotides: TGTGCCAGCAGTGAACGGTCAGGGCAGTACTACGAGCAGTACTTC.

V and J are TRBV28 and TRBJ1-1; the match to TRBD1 covers 10 bases. Trimming at V came to 8 bases and at J to 1 base, leaving 10 bases not matched to a gene. The germline V gene has CDR1 MDHEN and CDR2 SYDVKM. The CDR3 runs to 16 residues. CDR3: CASSYLGTGANTEAFF. Written as DNA, the CDR3 is TGTGCCAGCTCGTACCTTGGGACAGGGGCGAACACTGAAGCTTTCTTT.

V is TRBV7-2 and J is TRBJ1-5; D is ambiguous. The germline CDR1 and CDR2 sequences are SGHTA and FQGNSA. The length of the CDR3 is 13 residues. V lost 5 bases and J 6 bases, leaving 11 bases between the germline ends. The CDR3 loop reads CASSQRVGQPQHF. The CDR3 region has the DNA TGTGCCAGCAGCCAGAGGGTGGGTCAGCCCCAGCATTTT.

This chain connects TRBV28 to TRBJ2-1, with 9 bases identical to TRBD1. The CDR3 contains 14 residues. Germline assignment: CDR1 MDHEN and CDR2 SYDVKM. V lost 6 bases to trimming and J lost 3 bases; unmatched junction nucleotides: 3. In nucleotides, the CDR3 is TGTGCCAGCAGAAGGACAGGGGTCTACAATGAGCAGTTCTTC. It is translated as CASRRTGVYNEQFF.